The present T cell receptor (beta chain) was sequenced within a study of cytotoxic CD8 clonotypes in ibrutinib-treated CLL. Worth noting for this clone: This may stem from a read error, because a much larger clone lies one nucleotide away.

This CDR3 is built from 16 residues. V was pared by 3 bases and J by 4 bases, with 8 bases of the junction left unmatched. Germline V gene sequence: CDR1 MNHEY, CDR2 SMNVEV (reference sequence). Using immunoSEQ multiplex PCR, the repertoire was profiled, and TCRdb retains in-frame clones only, with some absent. Of around 50,000 clones in the sample, around 55% were seen once. This material consisted of PBMCs, taken after 24 months of ibrutinib treatment. The rearrangement links TRBV27 to TRBJ2-3; 9 bases are a match to TRBD2. The source is a human donor with chronic lymphocytic leukemia. The CDR3 loop reads CASSLKGSGGADTQYF. The CDR3 DNA reads TGTGCCAGCAGTTTGAAAGGTAGCGGGGGCGCAGATACGCAGTATTTT.